These 5 T cell receptor beta chains were all obtained from the same sample, sequenced in a study of blood T cell repertoires in COVID-19. The assay was immunoSEQ multiplex PCR, and TCRdb's table has in-frame clones only and misses some. The sample includes approximately 530,000 clones, about 89% seen only once; the top ten take roughly 8.3%. Material: peripheral blood. The source is a woman in her forties or fifties with COVID-19, enrolled during active disease.

This chain uses TRBV5-1 with TRBJ1-1; D not resolved. From germline, CDR1 is SGHRS and CDR2 YFSETQ. CDR3 length equals 15 residues. Trimming removed 0 bases from V and 0 bases from J, with 9 bases in between. Here the CDR3 reads CASSLDRSMNTEAFF. The CDR3 region has the DNA TGCGCCAGCAGCTTGGACCGAAGCATGAACACTGAAGCTTTCTTT.

The rearrangement joins TRBV2 to TRBJ2-7; D is perhaps TRBD1 (6 bases). The CDR3 loop spans 14 amino acids. Trimming stripped 2 bases from V and 5 bases from J, with 13 bases between. Germline CDR1 and CDR2: SNHLY and FYNNEI. CDR3 in DNA: TGTGCCAGCAGTGAAAGGTACAGGGCGCACGAGCAGTACTTC. This encodes CASSERYRAHEQYF.

The count of this clone is one. This sequence joins TRBV2 and TRBJ2-7, with TRBD1 matching 10 bases. With 9 bases clipped from V and 7 bases from J, the junction kept 9 bases outside the gene matches. Germline CDR1 is SNHLY and CDR2 is FYNNEI. CDR3 length: 13 amino acids. The CDR3 coding sequence is TGTGCCAGTAACCGGGACAGGGGAGGTGAGCAGTACTTC. Residues: CASNRDRGGEQYF.

This chain uses TRBV28 with TRBJ1-6; D unclear. Germline lookup yields CDR1 MDHEN and CDR2 SYDVKM. The CDR3 extends over 14 amino acids. Between the trimmed V and J ends, which lost 5 bases and 8 bases, there was a span of 13 bases. The CDR3 DNA follows: TGTGCCAGCAGTCCCCCCCTCGGGTATTCACCCCTCCACTTT. Translated, it gives CASSPPLGYSPLHF.

The rearrangement uses TRBV18 and TRBJ2-7; D perhaps matches TRBD1 (6 bases). Germline V lookup: CDR1 KGHSH, CDR2 LQKENI. V was clipped by 3 bases and J by 5 bases, with 11 bases between them. CDR3 length equals 13 residues. Written as DNA, the CDR3 is TGTGCCAGCTCACCCATACAGGGTCACGAGCAGTACTTC. Amino acid sequence: CASSPIQGHEQYF.